The T cell receptor beta chain described here comes from a study of T cells in Graves' hyperthyroidism and ophthalmopathy. Study at large: The initial diagnosis was the point when peripheral blood was collected, ahead of any treatment.

There are many counts of this clonotype. Researchers took RNA transcripts and amplified the TCR beta CDR3 regions from them. HTBI primers drove first-round RT-PCR of the TCR CDR3. TCRdb re-called the multiplex PCR reads with MiXCR, one entry per CDR3 protein. The repertoire includes 330,000 or so distinct CDR3 sequences, 15% to 20% of them detected once, and 15% to 18% sits in the top ten. A Clinical Activity Score of at least 3, a NOSPECS grade of at least 4 and a duration under 3 months were recorded in the ophthalmopathy patients. The sequencing input was blood. This sequence originates from a woman aged 40 to 50 with Graves' ophthalmopathy.

This CDR3 reads CASTFEADTEAFF. The CDR3 nucleotides are TGTGCCAGCACCTTCGAGGCGGACACTGAAGCTTTCTTT. The rearrangement joins TRBV28 to TRBJ1-1; D call uncertain. CDR3 size: 13 residues. CDR1 is MDHEN, CDR2 SYDVKM, per germline. V was trimmed by 7 bases and J by 3 bases, leaving 12 bases between them.